The 6 T cell receptor beta chains below come from one sample, sequenced in a study of shared clonotypes between healthy human individuals. The method was immunoSEQ multiplex PCR; TCRdb's version includes in-frame clones alone and lacks a portion of them. This sample has about 380,000 clones; about 96% occur once, and the top ten carry about 0.34%. Sequenced input: memory CD8+ T cells sorted from blood. The subset denotes: CD45RO+ cells pooled with CCR7-negative TemRA cells. The receptor set was obtained from a man aged 25-40 years in good health.

The chain carries TRBV2 and TRBJ1-2; D ambiguous. Trimming shortened V by 4 bases and J by 4 bases, and 7 bases separated the two germline ends. Germline CDR1 and CDR2: SNHLY and FYNNEI. The CDR3 is made up of 12 amino acids. CDR3 residues: CASSGGIYGYTF. The CDR3, as DNA: TGTGCCAGCAGTGGAGGGATCTATGGCTACACCTTC.

The V and J genes are TRBV9 and TRBJ2-3; D gene uncertain. The V end was cut by 5 bases, the J end by 3 bases, with 4 bases between. Germline V gene lookup returns CDR1 SGDLS and CDR2 YYNGEE. This CDR3 region has 11 residues. CDR3 amino acids: CASSMTDTQYF. In nucleotides, the CDR3 is TGTGCCAGCAGTATGACAGATACGCAGTATTTT.

The V gene is TRBV5-4, the J gene TRBJ2-3; possible D gene TRBD2, 6 bases. Germline loops: CDR1 SGHNT, CDR2 YYREEE (reference sequence). This CDR3 contains 12 residues. V was trimmed by 4 bases and J by 12 bases, leaving 15 bases between them. The CDR3 sequence: CASSGGTPGQYF. DNA for the CDR3: TGTGCCAGCAGCGGCGGGACTCCGGGCCAGTATTTT.

The chain combines TRBV13 with TRBJ1-2; TRBD1 matches 8 bases. Germline lookup yields CDR1 PRHDT and CDR2 FYEKMQ (reference sequence). With 5 bases clipped from V and 4 bases from J, the junction kept 6 bases outside the gene matches. The CDR3 sequence is 14 residues long. The CDR3 DNA reads TGTGCCAGCAGCCCCTTTGGACAGGGCTATGGCTACACCTTC. It encodes CASSPFGQGYGYTF.

The chain is built from TRBV7-9 and TRBJ1-2; a weak D match, TRBD1 (5 bases). V lost 2 bases and J lost 8, with 15 bases in between. The germline CDR1 and CDR2 sequences are SEHNR and FQNEAQ (reference sequence). The length of the CDR3 is 14 residues. CDR3 sequence: CASSLTLGAGGYTF. The CDR3 nucleotides read TGTGCCAGCAGCTTAACCCTTGGGGCCGGGGGCTACACCTTC.

The chain is built from TRBV7-9 and TRBJ2-1; possibly TRBD2 for D (6 bases). The CDR3 has 16 residues. Trimming removed 5 bases from V and 3 bases from J, with 17 bases in between. In germline, CDR1 is SEHNR, CDR2 FQNEAQ (reference sequence). Written as DNA, the CDR3 is TGTGCCAGCAGCGAGGGACTCGCCCCCCTCTACAATGAGCAGTTCTTC. As protein: CASSEGLAPLYNEQFF.